These 12 T cell receptor beta chains originate from one sample sequenced in a study of cytomegalovirus exposure and HLA in healthy donors (TCRdb year 2017). Libraries were made using the immunoSEQ multiplex PCR assay. Drawn from immuneACCESS, this table holds only the in-frame rearrangements with V and J called that TCRdb kept. Clones are partly lost; checked studies trace under half to an unresolved V gene and leave the rest unexplained. This sample is represented by some 180,000 clones; about nine tenths of them were singletons. 7.2% of the sample goes to the ten largest clones. Sequencing was done on a sample of PBMCs. Source of these receptors: a man younger than 45 in good health and CMV-seropositive.

The rearrangement uses TRBV7-6 and TRBJ2-7; possibly TRBD2 for D (6 bases). CDR3 length equals 15 residues. The germline V gene encodes CDR1 SGHVS and CDR2 FNYEAQ. The V and J ends lost 1 base and 5 bases respectively, with 15 bases between them. The CDR3 region is CASSLVGGALDEQYF. The CDR3 DNA follows: TGTGCCAGCAGCTTAGTTGGAGGGGCGCTGGACGAGCAGTACTTC.

This chain connects TRBV19 to TRBJ2-7; TRBD2 aligns across 12 bases. The CDR3 totals 15 residues. The trim removed 5 bases at V and 5 bases at J, leaving 7 bases unmatched. The germline V gene encodes CDR1 LNHDA and CDR2 SQIVND (reference sequence). CDR3 loop: CASSLLAGGWNEQYF. The CDR3 coding sequence is TGTGCCAGTAGTCTACTAGCGGGAGGTTGGAACGAGCAGTACTTC.

V usage is TRBV29-1 and J usage is TRBJ2-2; D is undetermined. The CDR3 sequence is 14 residues long. Germline assignment: CDR1 SQVTM and CDR2 ANQGSEA. With 3 bases removed from V and 0 bases from J, the gap between germline ends came to 8 bases. CDR3 region: CSVDGPANTGELFF. CDR3 nucleotides: TGCAGCGTTGATGGCCCGGCGAACACCGGGGAGCTGTTTTTT.

The rearrangement uses TRBV11-1 and TRBJ2-6, with D maybe TRBD1 (6 bases). Germline values: CDR1 SGHAT, CDR2 FQDESV (reference sequence). This CDR3 has 16 residues. With 5 bases removed from V and 1 base from J, the gap between germline ends came to 12 bases. The CDR3 nucleotides read TGTGCCAGCAGCCCCCTCACAGGGTCTGGGGCCAACGTCCTGACTTTC. Protein sequence: CASSPLTGSGANVLTF.

The CDR3 bases are TGTGCCAGCAGCCAAGATCCTGGGCGGGAGGGGAAGTTCTTC. Its protein is CASSQDPGREGKFF. The chain recombines TRBV4-2 with TRBJ2-1; 9 bases agree with TRBD2. This CDR3 contains 14 residues. After removal of 0 bases from V and 14 bases from J, the junction contained 8 bases not matched to a gene. Germline CDR1 and CDR2: LGHNA and YNFKEQ.

The chain's CDR3 is CASSLVAGTYNEQFF. CDR3 bases: TGCGCCAGCAGCTTGGTGGCAGGGACCTACAATGAGCAGTTCTTC. The gene calls are TRBV5-1 and TRBJ2-1; possibly TRBD1 for D (5 bases). V was clipped by 0 bases and J by 2 bases, with 9 bases between them. CDR1 and CDR2 (germline): SGHRS, YFSETQ. The CDR3 runs to 15 residues.

This rearrangement joins TRBV2 to TRBJ1-5; D remains unclear. The CDR3 extends over 16 amino acids. CDR1 SNHLY and CDR2 FYNNEI come from the germline V gene. The V and J ends lost 2 bases and 7 bases respectively, with 18 bases between them. This chain's CDR3 is CASSEKTATTGQPQHF. Written as DNA, the CDR3 is TGTGCCAGCAGTGAAAAAACAGCCACCACGGGACAGCCCCAGCATTTT.

The V call is TRBV9, the J call TRBJ2-3; 7 bases match TRBD2. The germline V gene has CDR1 SGDLS and CDR2 YYNGEE. The CDR3 has 15 residues. After removal of 0 bases from V and 5 bases from J, the junction contained 6 bases not matched to a gene. CDR3 in DNA: TGTGCCAGCAGCGTAGTTGGGGGGGAAGAAGATACGCAGTATTTT. Translated: CASSVVGGEEDTQYF.

This chain connects TRBV9 to TRBJ2-7; tentatively, D is TRBD1 (5 bases). V was pared by 4 bases and J by 8 bases, with 19 bases between. CDR3 size: 14 residues. Germline values: CDR1 SGDLS, CDR2 YYNGEE. Here the CDR3 DNA reads TGTGCCAGCAGCACTCATGACAGTCCGGAGAAGCAGTACTTC. This gives the protein CASSTHDSPEKQYF.

The chain combines TRBV2 with TRBJ2-7; a weak D match, TRBD2 (6 bases). Trimming removed 7 bases at V and 3 bases at J, with 19 bases between. The CDR3 sequence is 15 residues long. Germline assignment: CDR1 SNHLY and CDR2 FYNNEI. For the CDR3, the DNA is TGTGCCAGCACGCCCTCCCAGAGGAGGGTCTACGAGCAGTACTTC. It codes for CASTPSQRRVYEQYF.

This clone was picked up a small number of times. The chain is built from TRBV7-9 and TRBJ1-2, with TRBD1 matching 9 bases. This CDR3 is 16 amino acids long. From germline, CDR1 is SEHNR and CDR2 FQNEAQ (reference sequence). Germline trimming cut 0 bases from V and 4 bases from J; bases unmatched to any gene: 6. The CDR3 is CASSLAPGQGVYGYTF. The CDR3 coding sequence is TGTGCCAGCAGCTTAGCACCGGGACAGGGAGTCTATGGCTACACCTTC.

The rearrangement joins TRBV28 to TRBJ1-1, with no clear D. Deletions cut 3 bases from V and 1 base from J, with 15 bases between. CDR1 is MDHEN and CDR2 is SYDVKM in the germline V gene. This CDR3 is 16 amino acids long. The CDR3 bases are TGTGCCAGCAGTTTGGACCGGCGAGAATCGAACACTGAAGCTTTCTTT. It encodes CASSLDRRESNTEAFF. Complete variable domain (other parts from reference TRBV28 and TRBJ1-1): DVKVTQSSRYLVKRTGEKVFLECVQDMDHENMFWYRQDPGLGLRLIYFSYDVKMKEKGDIPEGYSVSREKKERFSLILESASTNQTSMYLCASSLDRRESNTEAFFGQGTRLTVV.